Listed below are T cell receptor beta chains from one sample, sequenced in a study of metastatic and nonmetastatic thyroid tumors. TCRdb reprocessed the PCR reads via MiXCR. The data show 11,000 to 15,000 clones, more than 20% seen once. Source material: tumor tissue. Receptors originate from a female donor with papillary thyroid cancer or a benign thyroid nodule (not recorded which). Some clones in this sample may be carry-over from other donors' samples. Both conserved end residues are part of each CDR3. The order of the fields is J gene, D gene, clone size, V gene, CDR3 DNA, CDR3 protein. The D gene is left open where the match is weak. Clone size is given for some rows only: seen once, a few or many times, or a class if the clone is expanded.

TRBJ1-6	TRBD1	NA	TRBV27	TGTGCCAGCAGTTTGCCTAACAGGGGGGGAAATAATTCACCCCTCCACTTT	CASSLPNRGGNNSPLHF
TRBJ2-5	NA	many	TRBV7-2	TGTGCCAGCAGCTTAAGCCGCGCCCAAGAGACCCAGTACTTC	CASSLSRAQETQYF
TRBJ1-5	NA	NA	TRBV24-1	TGTGCCACCAGTCTCAATCAGCCCCAGCATTTT	CATSLNQPQHF
TRBJ2-1	NA	many	TRBV20-1	TGCAGTGCTAGAGCGGTTGGCGACAGCTCCTACAATGAGCAGTTCTTC	CSARAVGDSSYNEQFF
TRBJ2-1	TRBD1	medium-sized	TRBV28	TGTGCCAGCAGTCTCTCCGGGACAGGGTACAATGAGCAGTTCTTC	CASSLSGTGYNEQFF
TRBJ2-1	NA	few	TRBV27	TGTGCCAGCGCATCAAGAGCTGGGCAGTTCTTC	CASASRAGQFF
TRBJ2-2	TRBD2	many	TRBV11-2	TGTGCCAGCAGCCTACTAGCGGGAGGAAGCGGGGAGCTGTTTTTT	CASSLLAGGSGELFF
TRBJ2-7	TRBD2	few	TRBV7-3	TGTGCCAGCAGGACTAGCGGGAGGAGTAACGAGCAGTACTTC	CASRTSGRSNEQYF
TRBJ2-6	NA	medium-sized	TRBV6-1	TGTGCCAGCAGTGAAGCGTCATGGGGGTACGAGGCTGGGGCCAACGTCCTGACTTTC	CASSEASWGYEAGANVLTF
TRBJ2-5	TRBD2	many	TRBV11-1	TGTGCCAGCAGCCTGGGACTAGCGGAGACCCAGTACTTC	CASSLGLAETQYF
TRBJ2-7	TRBD1	many	TRBV7-6	TGTGCCAGCAGCTTAATGGGGACAGGGGACACGAGGGGCTACGAGCAGTACTTC	CASSLMGTGDTRGYEQYF
TRBJ2-2	NA	medium-sized	TRBV4-2	TGTGCCAGCAGCCAGGAGTCGTTTACCGGGGAGCTGTTTTTT	CASSQESFTGELFF
TRBJ1-2	NA	NA	TRBV6-5	TGTGCCAGCATTTACTCTAGGCCCTCTAACTATGGCTACACCTTC	CASIYSRPSNYGYTF
TRBJ2-7	NA	NA	TRBV6-1	TGTGCCAGCAGTGAAGCGGACAGCTCCTACGAGCAGTACTTC	CASSEADSSYEQYF